The clone carrying this T cell receptor beta chain occurred a few times. This specimen belongs to a study of shared clonotypes between healthy human individuals. After removal of 6 bases from V and 4 bases from J, the junction contained 5 bases not matched to a gene. The CDR3 is 14 residues long. Germline V gene sequence: CDR1 MNHNS, CDR2 SASEGT. Profiled with immunoSEQ multiplex PCR; TCRdb holds only in-frame clones, not every one. The sample records over a million clones, approximately 78% being singletons. The source is a man aged 18 to 35 in good health. Some clones in this sample may be carry-over from other donors' samples. The sequenced sample consisted of memory CD4+ T cells from PBMCs. Subset denoted: CD45RA-negative fraction. The V call is TRBV6-1, the J call TRBJ1-2; 10 nucleotides align to TRBD1. The CDR3 spells CASRGGTGVYGYTF. CDR3 coding DNA: TGTGCCAGCAGAGGCGGGACAGGGGTCTATGGCTACACCTTC.